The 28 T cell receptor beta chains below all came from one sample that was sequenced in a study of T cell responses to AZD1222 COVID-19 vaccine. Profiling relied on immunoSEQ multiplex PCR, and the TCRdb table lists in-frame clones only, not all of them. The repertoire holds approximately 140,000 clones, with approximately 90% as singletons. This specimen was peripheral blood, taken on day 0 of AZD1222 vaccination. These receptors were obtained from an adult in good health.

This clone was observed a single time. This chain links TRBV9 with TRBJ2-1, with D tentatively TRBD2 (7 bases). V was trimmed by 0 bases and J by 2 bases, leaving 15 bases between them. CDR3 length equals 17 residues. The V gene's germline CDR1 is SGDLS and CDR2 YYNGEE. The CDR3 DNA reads TGTGCCAGCAGCGTAGAGGGGGGAGGGCCCGCCTACAATGAGCAGTTCTTC. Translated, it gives CASSVEGGGPAYNEQFF.

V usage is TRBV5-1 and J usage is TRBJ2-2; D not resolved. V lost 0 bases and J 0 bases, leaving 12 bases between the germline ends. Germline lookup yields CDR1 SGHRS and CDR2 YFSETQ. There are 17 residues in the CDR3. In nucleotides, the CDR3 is TGCGCCAGCAGCTTGGGCCTGCAGGCCACGAACACCGGGGAGCTGTTTTTT. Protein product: CASSLGLQATNTGELFF.

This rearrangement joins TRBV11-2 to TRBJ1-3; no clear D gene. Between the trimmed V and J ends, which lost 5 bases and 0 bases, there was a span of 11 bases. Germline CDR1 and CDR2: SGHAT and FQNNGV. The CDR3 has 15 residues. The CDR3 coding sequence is TGTGCCAGCAGCCCGCTGCGGGACTCTGGAAACACCATATATTTT. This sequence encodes CASSPLRDSGNTIYF.

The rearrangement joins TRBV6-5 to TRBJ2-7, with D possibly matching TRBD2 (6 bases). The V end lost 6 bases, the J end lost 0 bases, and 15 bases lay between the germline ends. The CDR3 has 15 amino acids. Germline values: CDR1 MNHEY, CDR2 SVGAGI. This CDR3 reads CASSRGASASYEQYF. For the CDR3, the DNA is TGTGCCAGCAGCCGTGGGGCTAGCGCCTCCTACGAGCAGTACTTC.

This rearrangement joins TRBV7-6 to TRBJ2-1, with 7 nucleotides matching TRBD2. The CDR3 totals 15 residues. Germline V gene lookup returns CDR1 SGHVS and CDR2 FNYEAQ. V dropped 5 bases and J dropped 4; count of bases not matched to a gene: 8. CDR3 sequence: CASSVSGAGYNEQFF. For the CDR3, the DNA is TGTGCCAGCAGCGTATCCGGAGCGGGGTACAATGAGCAGTTCTTC.

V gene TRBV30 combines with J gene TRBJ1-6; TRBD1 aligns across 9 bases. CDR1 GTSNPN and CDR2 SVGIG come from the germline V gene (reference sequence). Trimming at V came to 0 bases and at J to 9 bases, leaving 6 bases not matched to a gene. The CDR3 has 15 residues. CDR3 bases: TGTGCCTGGAGTGTCACGGGACAGGGTGGTTCACCCCTCCACTTT. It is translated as CAWSVTGQGGSPLHF.

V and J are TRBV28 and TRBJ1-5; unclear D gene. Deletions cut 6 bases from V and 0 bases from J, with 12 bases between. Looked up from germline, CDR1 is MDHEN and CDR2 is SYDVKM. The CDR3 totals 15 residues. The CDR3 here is CASRSPTNSNQPQHF. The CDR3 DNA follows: TGTGCCAGCAGATCTCCCACAAATAGCAATCAGCCCCAGCATTTT.

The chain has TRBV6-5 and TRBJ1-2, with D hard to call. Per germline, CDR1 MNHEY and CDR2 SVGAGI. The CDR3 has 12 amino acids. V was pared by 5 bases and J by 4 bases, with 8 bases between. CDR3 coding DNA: TGTGCCAGCAGTAGCTCAAGCTATGGCTACACCTTC. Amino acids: CASSSSSYGYTF.

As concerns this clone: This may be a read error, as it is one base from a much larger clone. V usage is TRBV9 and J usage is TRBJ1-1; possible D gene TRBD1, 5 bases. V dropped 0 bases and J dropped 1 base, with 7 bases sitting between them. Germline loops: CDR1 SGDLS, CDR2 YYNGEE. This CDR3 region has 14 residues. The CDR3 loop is CASSVGQTNTEAFF. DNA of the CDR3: TGTGCCAGCAGCGTAGGACAGACGAACACTGAAGCTTTCTTT. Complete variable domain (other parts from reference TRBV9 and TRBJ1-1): DSGVTQTPKHLITATGQRVTLRCSPRSGDLSVYWYQQSLDQGLQFLIQYYNGEERAKGNILERFSAQQFPDLHSELNLSSLELGDSALYFCASSVGQTNTEAFFGQGTRLTVV.

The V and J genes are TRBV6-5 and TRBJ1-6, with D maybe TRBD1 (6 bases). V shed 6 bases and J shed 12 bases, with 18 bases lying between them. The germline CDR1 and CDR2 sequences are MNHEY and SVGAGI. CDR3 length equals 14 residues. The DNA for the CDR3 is TGTGCCAGCAGCCTAGGGGGGAGTAACGTACCCCTCCACTTT. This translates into CASSLGGSNVPLHF.

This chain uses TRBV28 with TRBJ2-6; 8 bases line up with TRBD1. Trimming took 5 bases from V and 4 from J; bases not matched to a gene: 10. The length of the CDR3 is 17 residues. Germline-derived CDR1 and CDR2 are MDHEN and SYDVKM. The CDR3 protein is CASSPGQGSAGANVLTF. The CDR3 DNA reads TGTGCCAGCAGTCCAGGACAGGGATCAGCCGGGGCCAACGTCCTGACTTTC.

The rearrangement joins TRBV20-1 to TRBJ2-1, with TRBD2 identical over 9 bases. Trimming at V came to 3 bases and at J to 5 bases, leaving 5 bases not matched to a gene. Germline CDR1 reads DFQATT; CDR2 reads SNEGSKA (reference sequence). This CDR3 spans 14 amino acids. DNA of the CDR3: TGCAGTGCTAGTTCTAGCGGGGTGAACAATGAGCAGTTCTTC. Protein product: CSASSSGVNNEQFF.

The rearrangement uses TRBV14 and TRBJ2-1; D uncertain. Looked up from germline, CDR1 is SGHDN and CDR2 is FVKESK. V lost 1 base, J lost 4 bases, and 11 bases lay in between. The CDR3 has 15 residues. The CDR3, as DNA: TGTGCCAGCAGCCAAGGTGGCGGAATATACAATGAGCAGTTCTTC. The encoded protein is CASSQGGGIYNEQFF. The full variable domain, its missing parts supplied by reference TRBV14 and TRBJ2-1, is EAGVTQFPSHSVIEKGQTVTLRCDPISGHDNLYWYRRVMGKEIKFLLHFVKESKQDESGMPNNRFLAERTGGTYSTLKVQPAELEDSGVYFCASSQGGGIYNEQFFGPGTRLTVL.

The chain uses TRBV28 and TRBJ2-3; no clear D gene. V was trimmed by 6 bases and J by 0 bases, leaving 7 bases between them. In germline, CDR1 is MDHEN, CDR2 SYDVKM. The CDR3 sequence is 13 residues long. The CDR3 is CASRKDSTDTQYF. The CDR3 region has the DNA TGTGCCAGCAGGAAGGACAGCACAGATACGCAGTATTTT.

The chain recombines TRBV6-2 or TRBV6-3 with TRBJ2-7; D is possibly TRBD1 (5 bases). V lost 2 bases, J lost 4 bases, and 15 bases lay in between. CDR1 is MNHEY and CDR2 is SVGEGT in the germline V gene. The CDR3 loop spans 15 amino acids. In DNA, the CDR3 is TGTGCCAGCAGTTACCGGGCAGGGCCGTCTTACGAGCAGTACTTC. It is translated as CASSYRAGPSYEQYF.

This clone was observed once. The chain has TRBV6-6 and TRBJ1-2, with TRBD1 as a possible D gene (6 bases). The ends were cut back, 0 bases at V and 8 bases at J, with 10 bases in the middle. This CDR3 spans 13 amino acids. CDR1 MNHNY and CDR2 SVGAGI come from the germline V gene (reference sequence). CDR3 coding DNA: TGTGCCAGCAGTTACTCTTCAGGGGAGGGCTACACCTTC. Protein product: CASSYSSGEGYTF.

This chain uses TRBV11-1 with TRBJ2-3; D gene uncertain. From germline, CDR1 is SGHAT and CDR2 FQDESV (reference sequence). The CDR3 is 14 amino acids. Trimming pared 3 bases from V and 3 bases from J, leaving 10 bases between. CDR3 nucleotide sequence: TGTGCCAGCAGCTTCGGGCGGAGTACAGATACGCAGTATTTT. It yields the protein CASSFGRSTDTQYF.

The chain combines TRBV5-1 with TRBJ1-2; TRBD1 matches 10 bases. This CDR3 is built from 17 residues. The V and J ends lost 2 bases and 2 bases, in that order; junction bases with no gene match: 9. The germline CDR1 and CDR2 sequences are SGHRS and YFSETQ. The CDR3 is CASSLRTGGSLNYGYTF. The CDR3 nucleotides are TGCGCCAGCAGCTTAAGGACAGGGGGGAGTCTGAACTATGGCTACACCTTC.

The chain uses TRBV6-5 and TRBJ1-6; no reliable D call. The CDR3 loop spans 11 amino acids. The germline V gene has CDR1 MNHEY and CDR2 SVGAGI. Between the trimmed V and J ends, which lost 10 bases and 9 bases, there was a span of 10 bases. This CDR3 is CATGSVSPLHF. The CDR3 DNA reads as TGTGCCACCGGTTCGGTTTCACCCCTCCACTTT.

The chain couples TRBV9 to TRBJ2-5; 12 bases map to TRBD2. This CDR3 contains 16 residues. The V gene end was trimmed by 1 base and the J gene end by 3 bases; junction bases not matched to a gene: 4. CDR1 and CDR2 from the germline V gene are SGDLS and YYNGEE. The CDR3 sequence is CASSVLAGGTKETQYF. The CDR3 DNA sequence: TGTGCCAGCAGCGTACTAGCGGGAGGGACCAAAGAGACCCAGTACTTC.

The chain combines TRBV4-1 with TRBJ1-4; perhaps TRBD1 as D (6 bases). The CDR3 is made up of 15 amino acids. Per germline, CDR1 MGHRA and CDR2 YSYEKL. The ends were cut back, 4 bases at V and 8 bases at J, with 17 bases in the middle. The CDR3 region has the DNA TGCGCCAGCAGCCGCGCCCCTTCGGGGGCGGAAAAACTGTTTTTT. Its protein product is CASSRAPSGAEKLFF.

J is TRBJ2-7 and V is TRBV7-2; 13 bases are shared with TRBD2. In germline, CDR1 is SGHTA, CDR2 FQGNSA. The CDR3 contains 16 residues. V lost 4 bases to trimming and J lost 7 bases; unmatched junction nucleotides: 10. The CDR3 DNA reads TGTGCCAGCAGCTCAGTTACTAGCGGGAGGGAGAAAGAGCAGTACTTC. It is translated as CASSSVTSGREKEQYF.

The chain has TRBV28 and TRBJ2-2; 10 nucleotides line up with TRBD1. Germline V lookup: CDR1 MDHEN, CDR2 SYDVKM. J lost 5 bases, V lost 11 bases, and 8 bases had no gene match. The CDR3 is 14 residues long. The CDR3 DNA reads TGTGCCGTCGACAGGGGGCTACGAACCGGGGAGCTGTTTTTT. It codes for CAVDRGLRTGELFF. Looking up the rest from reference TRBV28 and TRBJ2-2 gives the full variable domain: DVKVTQSSRYLVKRTGEKVFLECVQDMDHENMFWYRQDPGLGLRLIYFSYDVKMKEKGDIPEGYSVSREKKERFSLILESASTNQTSMYLCAVDRGLRTGELFFGEGSRLTVL.

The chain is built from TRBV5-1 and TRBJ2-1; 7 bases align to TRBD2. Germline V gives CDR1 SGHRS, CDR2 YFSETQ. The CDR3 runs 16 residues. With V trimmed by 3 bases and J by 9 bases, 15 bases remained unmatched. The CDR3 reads CASSSGRGRALAEQFF. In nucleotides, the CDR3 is TGCGCCAGCAGCTCGGGGCGGGGGAGGGCCCTCGCTGAGCAGTTCTTC.

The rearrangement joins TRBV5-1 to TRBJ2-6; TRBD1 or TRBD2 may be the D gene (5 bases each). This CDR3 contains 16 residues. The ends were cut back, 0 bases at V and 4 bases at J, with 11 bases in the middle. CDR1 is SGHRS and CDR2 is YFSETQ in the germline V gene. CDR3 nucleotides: TGCGCCAGCAGCTTGGGGGACGGTACCGGGGCCAACGTCCTGACTTTC. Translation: CASSLGDGTGANVLTF.

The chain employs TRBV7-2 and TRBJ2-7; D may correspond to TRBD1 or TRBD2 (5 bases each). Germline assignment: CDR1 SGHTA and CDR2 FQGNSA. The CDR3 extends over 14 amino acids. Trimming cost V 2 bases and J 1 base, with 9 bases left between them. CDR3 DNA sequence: TGTGCCAGCAGCTTACCGGGACGGTCCTACGAGCAGTACTTC. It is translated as CASSLPGRSYEQYF.

CDR3 in DNA: TGTGCCAGCTCACCCCAGGAGGGTCCTAATGAAAAACTGTTTTTT. It codes for CASSPQEGPNEKLFF. This chain connects TRBV18 to TRBJ1-4; D is unresolved. V gave up 3 bases and J gave up 3 bases, with 11 bases separating them. This CDR3 has 15 amino acids. Per germline, CDR1 KGHSH and CDR2 LQKENI. Using reference TRBV18 and TRBJ1-4 for the parts outside the CDR3, the full variable domain is NAGVMQNPRHLVRRRGQEARLRCSPMKGHSHVYWYRQLPEEGLKFMVYLQKENIIDESGMPKERFSAEFPKEGPSILRIQQVVRGDSAAYFCASSPQEGPNEKLFFGSGTQLSVL.

The CDR3 sequence: CASGLDPNNSPLHF. DNA for the CDR3: TGTGCCAGCGGATTAGACCCTAATAATTCACCCCTCCACTTT. This chain uses TRBV9 with TRBJ1-6, with D unresolved. CDR1 and CDR2 (germline): SGDLS, YYNGEE. V was pared by 7 bases and J by 5 bases, with 13 bases between. The CDR3 runs to 14 residues.